The rows below give T cell receptor beta chains drawn from one sample of a study of blood T cell repertoires in COVID-19. Data came from immunoSEQ multiplex PCR; TCRdb stores just in-frame clones and leaves some out. The table has hundreds of thousands of clones, over 75% seen once. The source material was peripheral blood. These receptors were obtained from a man older than 75 with acute or convalescent COVID-19. The CDR3 runs from the conserved cysteine through the conserved F or W. Each record gives: J gene, clone size, D gene, V gene, CDR3 protein, CDR3 DNA. The D gene is left open where the match is weak. The size of a clone is reported for some rows only, either as once, few or many, or as a class for expanded clones.

j_call: TRBJ2-1
clone_size: -
d_call: -
v_call: TRBV30
cdr3_aa: CAWADSINEQFF
cdr3_nt: TGTGCCTGGGCGGACTCCATTAATGAGCAGTTCTTC

j_call: TRBJ1-2
clone_size: few
d_call: -
v_call: TRBV4-1
cdr3_aa: CASSQGNVGMNTF
cdr3_nt: TGCGCCAGCAGCCAAGGCAATGTCGGGATGAACACCTTC

j_call: TRBJ2-1
clone_size: -
d_call: TRBD2
v_call: TRBV7-2
cdr3_aa: CASSVGRLAGVGNEQFF
cdr3_nt: TGTGCCAGCAGCGTAGGGCGACTAGCGGGAGTCGGGAATGAGCAGTTCTTC

j_call: TRBJ2-1
clone_size: -
d_call: -
v_call: TRBV19
cdr3_aa: CASSIVKGLGEQFF
cdr3_nt: TGTGCCAGTAGTATAGTTAAGGGGTTGGGTGAGCAGTTCTTC

j_call: TRBJ2-5
clone_size: -
d_call: TRBD2
v_call: TRBV6-6
cdr3_aa: CASNLAGGHQETQYF
cdr3_nt: TGTGCCAGCAATCTAGCGGGAGGACACCAAGAGACCCAGTACTTC

j_call: TRBJ2-3
clone_size: -
d_call: -
v_call: TRBV30
cdr3_aa: CAWRISGRTDTQYF
cdr3_nt: TGTGCCTGGAGGATAAGCGGGCGGACAGATACGCAGTATTTT

j_call: TRBJ2-7
clone_size: -
d_call: TRBD2
v_call: TRBV4-1
cdr3_aa: CASSQVSGRRDEQYF
cdr3_nt: TGCGCCAGCAGCCAAGTTAGCGGGAGGCGCGACGAGCAGTACTTC

j_call: TRBJ2-6
clone_size: -
d_call: TRBD1
v_call: TRBV7-8
cdr3_aa: CASSPKQGSGANVLTF
cdr3_nt: TGTGCCAGCAGCCCCAAACAGGGGTCAGGGGCCAACGTCCTGACTTTC

j_call: TRBJ1-3
clone_size: -
d_call: -
v_call: TRBV5-3
cdr3_aa: CAPGSTIYF
cdr3_nt: TGTGCCCCCGGGAGTACCATATATTTT

j_call: TRBJ2-4
clone_size: -
d_call: -
v_call: TRBV4-1
cdr3_aa: CASSQGPLESNIQYF
cdr3_nt: TGCGCCAGCAGCCAAGGCCCACTAGAGTCCAACATTCAGTACTTC

j_call: TRBJ1-3
clone_size: -
d_call: TRBD1
v_call: TRBV7-2
cdr3_aa: CASSSAGGRSGNTIYF
cdr3_nt: TGTGCCAGCAGCTCGGCAGGGGGCCGCTCTGGAAACACCATATATTTT

j_call: TRBJ1-5
clone_size: -
d_call: -
v_call: TRBV27
cdr3_aa: CASRGQPNQPQHF
cdr3_nt: TGTGCCAGCAGAGGACAGCCAAATCAGCCCCAGCATTTT

j_call: TRBJ2-7
clone_size: -
d_call: TRBD2
v_call: TRBV18
cdr3_aa: CASSLAGGPGYEQYF
cdr3_nt: TGTGCCTCATCCCTAGCGGGAGGGCCTGGCTACGAGCAGTACTTC

j_call: TRBJ2-1
clone_size: -
d_call: TRBD2
v_call: TRBV24-1
cdr3_aa: CATPALIAGGPSNEQFF
cdr3_nt: TGTGCCACCCCAGCCCTCATAGCGGGAGGGCCTTCCAATGAGCAGTTCTTC

j_call: TRBJ2-7
clone_size: -
d_call: TRBD1
v_call: TRBV11-2
cdr3_aa: CASSLTTGGAEQYF
cdr3_nt: TGTGCCAGCAGCTTAACGACAGGGGGCGCCGAGCAGTACTTC

j_call: TRBJ1-1
clone_size: -
d_call: -
v_call: TRBV11-2
cdr3_aa: CASSFFSGHEGAFF
cdr3_nt: TGTGCCAGCAGCTTCTTTTCAGGGCATGAAGGGGCTTTCTTT

j_call: TRBJ1-5
clone_size: once
d_call: -
v_call: TRBV6-2/TRBV6-3
cdr3_aa: CASSYRDKGNQPQHF
cdr3_nt: TGTGCCAGCAGTTACCGGGACAAGGGTAATCAGCCCCAGCATTTT

j_call: TRBJ1-2
clone_size: -
d_call: -
v_call: TRBV6-1
cdr3_aa: CASSETAYYGYTF
cdr3_nt: TGTGCCAGCAGTGAAACAGCCTACTATGGCTACACCTTC

j_call: TRBJ2-3
clone_size: -
d_call: -
v_call: TRBV24-1
cdr3_aa: CATSGASGLLQYF
cdr3_nt: TGTGCCACCAGTGGTGCCTCGGGACTTCTCCAGTATTTT

j_call: TRBJ1-1
clone_size: -
d_call: TRBD1
v_call: TRBV28
cdr3_aa: CASKSPRQGGNTEAFF
cdr3_nt: TGTGCCAGCAAGTCCCCCCGACAGGGGGGGAACACTGAAGCTTTCTTT

j_call: TRBJ1-2
clone_size: -
d_call: -
v_call: TRBV19
cdr3_aa: CASREMAYGYTF
cdr3_nt: TGTGCCAGTAGGGAGATGGCCTATGGCTACACCTTC

j_call: TRBJ2-3
clone_size: -
d_call: -
v_call: TRBV18
cdr3_aa: CASSPGFTDTQYF
cdr3_nt: TGTGCCAGCTCACCAGGCTTCACAGATACGCAGTATTTT

j_call: TRBJ2-5
clone_size: -
d_call: TRBD2
v_call: TRBV14
cdr3_aa: CASKRELGETQYF
cdr3_nt: TGTGCCAGCAAGCGGGAGTTGGGAGAGACCCAGTACTTC

j_call: TRBJ1-3
clone_size: -
d_call: TRBD1
v_call: TRBV7-2
cdr3_aa: CASSIPGQGNTIYF
cdr3_nt: TGTGCCAGCAGCATACCGGGACAGGGAAACACCATATATTTT

j_call: TRBJ1-5
clone_size: -
d_call: TRBD1
v_call: TRBV2
cdr3_aa: CASGRAGGKGNQPQHF
cdr3_nt: TGTGCCAGCGGTCGGGCAGGGGGCAAAGGCAATCAGCCCCAGCATTTT

j_call: TRBJ1-1
clone_size: -
d_call: TRBD1
v_call: TRBV19
cdr3_aa: CASSFRQGVEAFF
cdr3_nt: TGTGCCAGTAGTTTTCGACAGGGAGTTGAAGCTTTCTTT

j_call: TRBJ2-7
clone_size: -
d_call: TRBD2
v_call: TRBV5-1
cdr3_aa: CASSPGLAGAFYEQYF
cdr3_nt: TGCGCCAGCAGCCCGGGACTAGCGGGAGCTTTCTACGAGCAGTACTTC

j_call: TRBJ2-7
clone_size: -
d_call: -
v_call: TRBV7-9
cdr3_aa: CASSGTETYEQYF
cdr3_nt: TGTGCCAGCAGTGGGACTGAGACCTACGAGCAGTACTTC

j_call: TRBJ1-2
clone_size: -
d_call: TRBD1
v_call: TRBV29-1
cdr3_aa: CSVVAGTASYGYTF
cdr3_nt: TGCAGCGTTGTGGCCGGGACAGCCTCTTATGGCTACACCTTC

j_call: TRBJ1-1
clone_size: once
d_call: -
v_call: TRBV9
cdr3_aa: CASSVVVTENTEAFF
cdr3_nt: TGTGCCAGCAGCGTAGTAGTGACAGAGAACACTGAAGCTTTCTTT

j_call: TRBJ1-1
clone_size: -
d_call: -
v_call: TRBV20-1
cdr3_aa: CRGGRNTEAFF
cdr3_nt: TGCAGGGGTGGGAGGAACACTGAAGCTTTCTTT

j_call: TRBJ2-7
clone_size: -
d_call: -
v_call: TRBV10-3
cdr3_aa: CAIGSSYEQYF
cdr3_nt: TGTGCCATCGGCAGCTCCTACGAGCAGTACTTC

j_call: TRBJ2-7
clone_size: -
d_call: -
v_call: TRBV7-9
cdr3_aa: CASSLVEYEQYF
cdr3_nt: TGTGCCAGCAGCTTAGTAGAATACGAGCAGTACTTC

j_call: TRBJ1-5
clone_size: -
d_call: TRBD1
v_call: TRBV7-2
cdr3_aa: CASSLYTGVTGNQPQHF
cdr3_nt: TGTGCCAGCAGCTTATACACAGGGGTAACTGGCAATCAGCCCCAGCATTTT

j_call: TRBJ1-4
clone_size: -
d_call: -
v_call: TRBV7-9
cdr3_aa: CASSLTVNEKLFF
cdr3_nt: TGTGCCAGCAGCTTAACGGTTAATGAAAAACTGTTTTTT

j_call: TRBJ1-6
clone_size: -
d_call: -
v_call: TRBV6-5
cdr3_aa: CASSYLGEGNSPLHF
cdr3_nt: TGTGCCAGCAGTTACCTGGGGGAGGGTAATTCACCCCTCCACTTT

j_call: TRBJ2-3
clone_size: -
d_call: TRBD1
v_call: TRBV9
cdr3_aa: CASSLEGASTDTQYF
cdr3_nt: TGTGCCAGCAGCCTTGAGGGGGCTAGCACAGATACGCAGTATTTT

j_call: TRBJ2-2
clone_size: -
d_call: TRBD1
v_call: TRBV19
cdr3_aa: CASKPDRDNTGELFF
cdr3_nt: TGTGCCAGTAAGCCGGACAGGGACAACACCGGGGAGCTGTTTTTT

j_call: TRBJ2-1
clone_size: -
d_call: -
v_call: TRBV5-4
cdr3_aa: CASSRWGENNEQFF
cdr3_nt: TGTGCCAGCAGCAGGTGGGGGGAGAACAATGAGCAGTTCTTC

j_call: TRBJ2-7
clone_size: -
d_call: -
v_call: TRBV6-1
cdr3_aa: CASSEEGGLSGRGFYEQYF
cdr3_nt: TGTGCCAGCAGTGAAGAAGGGGGCCTCAGCGGGAGAGGATTCTACGAGCAGTACTTC

j_call: TRBJ2-3
clone_size: -
d_call: TRBD2
v_call: TRBV4-3
cdr3_aa: CASSQTSGSTDTQYF
cdr3_nt: TGCGCCAGCAGCCAAACTAGCGGAAGCACAGATACGCAGTATTTT

j_call: TRBJ2-1
clone_size: -
d_call: TRBD2
v_call: TRBV13
cdr3_aa: CASSVRLAGLEQFF
cdr3_nt: TGTGCCAGCAGCGTGCGACTAGCGGGTTTAGAGCAGTTCTTC

j_call: TRBJ2-2
clone_size: -
d_call: TRBD1
v_call: TRBV7-6
cdr3_aa: CASSLGQGASGELFF
cdr3_nt: TGTGCCAGCAGCTTAGGACAGGGGGCTTCCGGGGAGCTGTTTTTT

j_call: TRBJ2-3
clone_size: -
d_call: TRBD1
v_call: TRBV7-6
cdr3_aa: CASSFATGVSTDTQYF
cdr3_nt: TGTGCCAGCAGCTTCGCGACAGGGGTGAGCACAGATACGCAGTATTTT

j_call: TRBJ2-1
clone_size: -
d_call: TRBD2
v_call: TRBV18
cdr3_aa: CASSPPRTSGRAYNEQFF
cdr3_nt: TGTGCCAGCTCACCACCGAGGACTAGCGGGAGGGCCTACAATGAGCAGTTCTTC

j_call: TRBJ2-1
clone_size: once
d_call: -
v_call: TRBV21-1
cdr3_aa: CASSKRREGHDEQFF
cdr3_nt: TGTGCCAGCAGCAAGCGGCGGGAGGGCCATGATGAGCAGTTCTTC

j_call: TRBJ1-6
clone_size: -
d_call: TRBD1
v_call: TRBV27
cdr3_aa: CASTSDRGGSPLHF
cdr3_nt: TGTGCCAGCACCTCGGACAGGGGAGGTTCACCCCTCCACTTT

j_call: TRBJ1-6
clone_size: -
d_call: -
v_call: TRBV12-3/TRBV12-4
cdr3_aa: CASRGILDSPLHF
cdr3_nt: TGTGCCAGCCGGGGTATTCTGGATTCACCCCTCCACTTT

j_call: TRBJ2-5
clone_size: -
d_call: TRBD2
v_call: TRBV11-2
cdr3_aa: CASSLSLAGRETQYF
cdr3_nt: TGTGCCAGCAGCTTATCACTAGCGGGAAGAGAGACCCAGTACTTC

j_call: TRBJ1-2
clone_size: -
d_call: -
v_call: TRBV28
cdr3_aa: CASSFPDRIYGYTF
cdr3_nt: TGTGCCAGCAGTTTCCCGGACAGAATCTATGGCTACACCTTC

j_call: TRBJ2-5
clone_size: -
d_call: TRBD1
v_call: TRBV3-1/TRBV3-2
cdr3_aa: CASGGQVFGTQYF
cdr3_nt: TGTGCCAGCGGGGGACAGGTTTTCGGGACCCAGTACTTC